This T cell receptor beta chain was profiled in a study of human T cells and chemical hapten exposure. As for the study in general: An area of 2 cm by roughly 2.2 cm on upper inner arm skin received 2% DPC for sensitization.

MiXCR, applied by TCRdb to the RACE reads, yields one record per CDR3 protein. The profile shows some 380,000 distinct CDR3 sequences, 4% to 5.5% of them singletons. The sample's time point: patch test 1, 2 weeks after DPC sensitization. Treatment reported: therapeutic diphenylcyclopropenone sensitization with weekly scalp DPC. This clonotype was found many times. The length of the CDR3 is 13 residues. V lost 5 bases and J 6 bases, leaving 13 bases between the germline ends. Germline V gene data show CDR1 as SGHKS and CDR2 as YYEKEE (reference sequence). This receptor was obtained from a woman aged 50 to 60 with alopecia areata. Some clones in this sample may be carry-over from other donors' samples. The chain recombines TRBV5-5 with TRBJ2-3; D is ambiguous. This sample comprised whole blood, obtained in connection with sensitization to the hapten diphenylcyclopropenone (DPC). The CDR3 DNA reads as TGTGCCAGCAGACGGACCGGAGTGGATACGCAGTATTTT. This gives the protein CASRRTGVDTQYF.